This is a list of T cell receptor beta chains from one sample in a study of blood T cell repertoires in COVID-19. Method: immunoSEQ multiplex PCR; TCRdb's copy keeps in-frame clones and lacks some. The sample has some 200,000 clones, 80% to 90% seen once. Specimen: PBMCs or T cells enriched from blood (not recorded which). All receptors come from a woman aged 45-60 years in a cohort exposed to, infected with or recovered from COVID-19 (not recorded which). Both conserved end residues are part of each CDR3. The D gene is left open where the match is weak. A row's size may be missing; if present it is once, few, many or a size class.

d_gene	abundance	v_gene	j_gene	len	CDR3nt	CDR3aa
NA	NA	TRBV18	TRBJ1-3	16	TGTGCCAGCTCACGAAGACAGGATCTCTCTGGAAACACCATATATTTT	CASSRRQDLSGNTIYF
NA	NA	TRBV6-5	TRBJ1-1	13	TGTGCCAGCAGTTGGGGCAGGAACACTGAAGCTTTCTTT	CASSWGRNTEAFF
NA	NA	TRBV5-1	TRBJ2-1	14	TGCGCCAGCAGCTTGGAAATCAGGGGTGATGAGCAGTTCTTC	CASSLEIRGDEQFF
NA	NA	TRBV3-1/TRBV3-2	TRBJ2-7	13	TGTGCCAGCAGCCAATACGGTTCCTACGAGCAGTACTTC	CASSQYGSYEQYF
NA	few	TRBV10-3	TRBJ2-1	13	TGTGCCATCAGTGAGTCCCCCCCTTATGAGCAGTTCTTC	CAISESPPYEQFF
NA	NA	TRBV7-2	TRBJ1-3	19	TGTGCCAGCAGCTTAGATGGGGGGGTGCGATTTAGCTCTGGAAACACCATATATTTT	CASSLDGGVRFSSGNTIYF
TRBD1	NA	TRBV7-3	TRBJ2-6	18	TGTGCCAGCAGCCCACCCCCGACAGGGGGATCTGGGGCCAACGTCCTGACTTTC	CASSPPPTGGSGANVLTF
NA	NA	TRBV5-1	TRBJ1-1	13	TGCGCCAGCAGCTTGAGTGAGTGGACTGAAGCTTTCTTT	CASSLSEWTEAFF
NA	NA	TRBV19	TRBJ1-6	13	TGTGCCAGTAGTAACAGGGTTAATTCACCCCTCCACTTT	CASSNRVNSPLHF
TRBD2	NA	TRBV7-7	TRBJ2-1	18	TGTGCTAGCAGCTTAGTAGAAGGAGGGGCGGGGGGGCCCCTTGAGCAGTTCTTC	CASSLVEGGAGGPLEQFF
TRBD1	once	TRBV7-6	TRBJ2-2	16	TGTGCCAGCAGCTTCTTCGGGACAGGGGACACCGGGGAGCTGTTTTTT	CASSFFGTGDTGELFF
NA	NA	TRBV11-2	TRBJ1-2	12	TGTGCCAGCAGCTTAGTGGGGCGCGGCTACACCTTC	CASSLVGRGYTF
NA	NA	TRBV30	TRBJ1-2	18	TGTGCCTGGAGTGTATTGGGGGGGCGGGCAGCCGATGGCTATGGCTACACCTTC	CAWSVLGGRAADGYGYTF
TRBD2	NA	TRBV19	TRBJ2-1	19	TGTGCCAGTAGTCCTCTCGAGACCCGTCTAGCGGGGGGAGGGAATGAGCAGTTCTTC	CASSPLETRLAGGGNEQFF
TRBD1	NA	TRBV6-1	TRBJ1-2	12	TGTGCCAGCAAGGGGGCCGACTATGGCTACACCTTC	CASKGADYGYTF
TRBD1	NA	TRBV7-9	TRBJ2-7	14	TGTGCCAGCAGCTTATGGGACAGGGGCCCCGAGCAGTACTTC	CASSLWDRGPEQYF
TRBD2	NA	TRBV5-1	TRBJ2-1	14	TGCGCCAGCATTCGGGGCGGGGGTAAGGATGAGCAGTTCTTC	CASIRGGGKDEQFF
NA	NA	TRBV7-9	TRBJ1-1	15	TGTGCCAGCAGCTTCAGGGCGCCCCGGAACACTGAAGCTTTCTTT	CASSFRAPRNTEAFF
TRBD2	NA	TRBV28	TRBJ2-3	16	TGTGCCAGCAGTTCCCCGGGGGGGGCCAGCACAGATACGCAGTATTTT	CASSSPGGASTDTQYF
NA	NA	TRBV4-3	TRBJ2-2	15	TGCGCCAGCAGCCAGAACAGGGCGAACACCGGGGAGCTGTTTTTT	CASSQNRANTGELFF
NA	once	TRBV5-4	TRBJ1-3	16	TGTGCCAGCAGCTTAGGGCGCAGGGACTCTGGAAACACCATATATTTT	CASSLGRRDSGNTIYF
TRBD1	few	TRBV11-1	TRBJ1-1	13	TGTGCCAGCAGCCGAGACAGGGGGAATGAAGCTTTCTTT	CASSRDRGNEAFF
NA	NA	TRBV10-2	TRBJ2-7	13	TGCGCCAGCGCGGGCCCTTCGACCTACGAGCAGTACTTC	CASAGPSTYEQYF
NA	NA	TRBV29-1	TRBJ1-2	11	TGCAGCGTAAGAGGAGGCTATGGCTACACCTTC	CSVRGGYGYTF
NA	NA	TRBV9	TRBJ2-5	13	TGTGCCAGCAGCGTAGGGCCCAAAGAGACCCAGTACTTC	CASSVGPKETQYF
NA	NA	TRBV20-1	TRBJ1-2	14	TGCAGTGCTAGTCTGCGGGGCGAAGGCTATGGCTACACCTTC	CSASLRGEGYGYTF
NA	NA	TRBV5-1	TRBJ2-5	13	TGCGCCAGCAGCCCTACAGGAGAAGAGACCCAGTACTTC	CASSPTGEETQYF
NA	NA	TRBV6-6	TRBJ1-5	14	TGTGCCAGCAACCTAGGACAGCTCAATCAGCCCCAGCATTTT	CASNLGQLNQPQHF
TRBD1	NA	TRBV28	TRBJ1-2	15	TGTGCCAGCCATTCCGGGACAGGGTCTTACTATGGCTACACCTTC	CASHSGTGSYYGYTF
TRBD1	NA	TRBV10-1	TRBJ2-2	15	TGCGCCAGCAGGTCCGGACAGGGGAACACCGGGGAGCTGTTTTTT	CASRSGQGNTGELFF
TRBD2	NA	TRBV7-2	TRBJ2-1	16	TGTGCCAGCAGCGAAGCGGGGGGCTCTAACTACAATGAGCAGTTCTTC	CASSEAGGSNYNEQFF
TRBD1	NA	TRBV30	TRBJ1-1	14	TGTGCCTGGAGCACGGGACAGGGCAGCACTGAAGCTTTCTTT	CAWSTGQGSTEAFF
TRBD1	once	TRBV7-2	TRBJ2-3	17	TGTGCCAGCAGCTTGATGACAGGGCGGCAATTGGCAGATACGCAGTATTTT	CASSLMTGRQLADTQYF
NA	NA	TRBV30	TRBJ1-2	11	TGTGCCTGGAGTGGACGTAGTCAGGACACCTTC	CAWSGRSQDTF
TRBD1	NA	TRBV5-1	TRBJ1-5	15	TGCGCCAGCAGCTTGGAGGGACAGGGCCATCAGCCCCAGCATTTT	CASSLEGQGHQPQHF
NA	once	TRBV5-4	TRBJ1-3	14	TGTGCCAGCAGCCTATTCGGGATAGGAAACACCATATATTTT	CASSLFGIGNTIYF
TRBD1	NA	TRBV4-3	TRBJ1-1	14	TGCGCCAGCAGCCAGGGACAGGGAAGGACTGAAGCTTTCTTT	CASSQGQGRTEAFF
NA	NA	TRBV9	TRBJ2-3	13	TGTGCCAGCAGCGTTATGTCGGCAGATACGCAGTATTTT	CASSVMSADTQYF
NA	NA	TRBV11-2	TRBJ1-5	15	TGTGCCAGCAGCAACTCTAGAGGGAGCAATCAGCCCCAGCATTTT	CASSNSRGSNQPQHF
NA	NA	TRBV5-1	TRBJ1-1	11	TGCGCCAGCAGTCCCGGAATGGGGAGTTTCTTT	CASSPGMGSFF
TRBD1	NA	TRBV6-5	TRBJ1-6	15	TGTGCCAGCAGTCTTAAGACAGGGTTAGATTCACCCCTCCACTTT	CASSLKTGLDSPLHF
TRBD1	NA	TRBV2	TRBJ2-3	14	TGTGCCAGCAGTCGGACAGGGGTCACAGATACGCAGTATTTT	CASSRTGVTDTQYF
NA	NA	TRBV7-6	TRBJ2-3	18	TGTGCCAGCAGCTTAGGGCCTGGGCTAGCGCACCTCACAGATACGCAGTATTTT	CASSLGPGLAHLTDTQYF
TRBD1	NA	TRBV11-2	TRBJ1-2	14	TGTGCCAGCAGCCCCGCAGGGGGAAACTATGGCTACACCTTC	CASSPAGGNYGYTF
TRBD2	NA	TRBV5-6	TRBJ2-3	16	TGTGCCAGCAGATGGGAGGGGCGGTTAGAATCAGATACGCAGTATTTT	CASRWEGRLESDTQYF
NA	once	TRBV28	TRBJ1-2	13	TGTGCCAGCAGTCCCCCGTCGTTCTATGGCTACACCTTC	CASSPPSFYGYTF
NA	NA	TRBV9	TRBJ1-6	14	TGTGCCAGCAGCCGGGGAGTAAATAATTCACCCCTCCACTTT	CASSRGVNNSPLHF
TRBD2	NA	TRBV7-2	TRBJ2-2	14	TGTGCCAGCAGCTACGGGGGGGGCGGCGGGGAGCTGTTTTTT	CASSYGGGGGELFF
NA	NA	TRBV14	TRBJ1-2	16	TGTGCCAGCAGCCAAGATTTTGGGGGACTGGGCTATGGCTACACCTTC	CASSQDFGGLGYGYTF
TRBD1	NA	TRBV6-5	TRBJ2-2	13	TGTGCCAGCAAGACAGGGCGGACCGGGGAGCTGTTTTTT	CASKTGRTGELFF
NA	NA	TRBV5-1	TRBJ2-4	15	TGCGCCAGCAGCTTGGGAGGACTAGCCAAAAACATTCAGTACTTC	CASSLGGLAKNIQYF
NA	NA	TRBV18	TRBJ2-4	18	TGTGCCAGCTCACCATGGGGGTCCGGGAGAGGGGCCAAAAACATTCAGTACTTC	CASSPWGSGRGAKNIQYF
NA	NA	TRBV6-4	TRBJ1-2	13	TGTGCCAGCAGTGAGTCGGGGGGCTATGGCTACACCTTC	CASSESGGYGYTF
TRBD1	NA	TRBV9	TRBJ1-5	15	TGTGCCAGCAGTCGCACAGGGGGGGTGTTTCAGCCCCAGCATTTT	CASSRTGGVFQPQHF
NA	NA	TRBV7-2	TRBJ1-6	14	TGTGCCAGCAGCCGGGGGACGGTGAATTCACCCCTCCACTTT	CASSRGTVNSPLHF
NA	many	TRBV19	TRBJ1-2	15	TGTGCCAGTAGTATCCGAGGGTCCTTTAACTATGGCTACACCTTC	CASSIRGSFNYGYTF
NA	NA	TRBV4-1	TRBJ2-1	16	TGCGCCAGCAGCCGAACAGGGTTAAGGAGTGGCAATGAGCAGTTCTTC	CASSRTGLRSGNEQFF
TRBD1	NA	TRBV2	TRBJ2-3	15	TGTGCCAGCGGGTTTGGGCAGGGGGCGTCAGATACGCAGTATTTT	CASGFGQGASDTQYF
NA	NA	TRBV7-9	TRBJ2-7	14	TGTGCCAGCAGCTCCCAGATAGGCGGTTACGAGCAGTACTTC	CASSSQIGGYEQYF